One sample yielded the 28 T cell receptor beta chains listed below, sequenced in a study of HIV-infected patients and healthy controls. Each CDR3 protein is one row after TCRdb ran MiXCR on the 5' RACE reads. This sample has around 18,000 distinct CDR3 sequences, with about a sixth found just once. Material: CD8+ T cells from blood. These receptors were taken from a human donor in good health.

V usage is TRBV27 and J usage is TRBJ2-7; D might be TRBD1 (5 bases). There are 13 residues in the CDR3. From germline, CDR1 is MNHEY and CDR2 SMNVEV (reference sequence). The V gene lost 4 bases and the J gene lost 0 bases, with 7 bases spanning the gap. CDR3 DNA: TGTGCCAGCAGTTCACAGGTCTCCTACGAGCAGTACTTC. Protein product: CASSSQVSYEQYF.

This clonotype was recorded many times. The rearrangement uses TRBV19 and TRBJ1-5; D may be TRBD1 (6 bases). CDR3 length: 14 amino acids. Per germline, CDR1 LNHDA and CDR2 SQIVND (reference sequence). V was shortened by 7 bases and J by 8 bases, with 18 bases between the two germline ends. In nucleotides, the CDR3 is TGTGCCAGTACTCCTGGACAGCCACGGGAGCCCCAGCATTTT. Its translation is CASTPGQPREPQHF.

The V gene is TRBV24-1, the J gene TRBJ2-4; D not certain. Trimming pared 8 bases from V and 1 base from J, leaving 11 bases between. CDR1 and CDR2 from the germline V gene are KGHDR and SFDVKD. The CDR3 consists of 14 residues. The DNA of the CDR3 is TGTGCCACCAAGGCCGTGTGGGCCAAAAACATTCAGTACTTC. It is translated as CATKAVWAKNIQYF.

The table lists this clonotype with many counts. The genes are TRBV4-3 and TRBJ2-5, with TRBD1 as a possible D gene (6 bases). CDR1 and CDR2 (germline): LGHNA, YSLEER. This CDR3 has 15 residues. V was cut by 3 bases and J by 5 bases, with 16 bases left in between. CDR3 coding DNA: TGCGCCAGCAGCCAGGACAGCGGTCAAGGGGAGACCCAGTACTTC. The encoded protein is CASSQDSGQGETQYF.

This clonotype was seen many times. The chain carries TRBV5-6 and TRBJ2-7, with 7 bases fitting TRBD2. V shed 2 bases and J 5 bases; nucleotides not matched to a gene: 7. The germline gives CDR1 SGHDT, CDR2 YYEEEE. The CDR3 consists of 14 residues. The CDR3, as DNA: TGTGCCAGCAGCTTCGGCGGGAGTGTAAACGAGCAGTACTTC. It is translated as CASSFGGSVNEQYF.

The CDR3 spells CASSLEGRYSNQPQHF. Here the CDR3 DNA reads TGTGCCAGCAGCTTAGAAGGGAGGTATAGCAATCAGCCCCAGCATTTT. J is TRBJ1-5 and V is TRBV7-2; D ambiguous. The length of the CDR3 is 16 residues. Trimming pared 1 base from V and 0 bases from J, leaving 10 bases between. From germline, CDR1 is SGHTA and CDR2 FQGNSA. The full variable domain, in which reference TRBV7-2 and TRBJ1-5 provide the parts outside the CDR3, is GAGVSQSPSNKVTEKGKDVELRCDPISGHTALYWYRQSLGQGLEFLIYFQGNSAPDKSGLPSDRFSAERTGGSVSTLTIQRTQQEDSAVYLCASSLEGRYSNQPQHFGDGTRLSIL.

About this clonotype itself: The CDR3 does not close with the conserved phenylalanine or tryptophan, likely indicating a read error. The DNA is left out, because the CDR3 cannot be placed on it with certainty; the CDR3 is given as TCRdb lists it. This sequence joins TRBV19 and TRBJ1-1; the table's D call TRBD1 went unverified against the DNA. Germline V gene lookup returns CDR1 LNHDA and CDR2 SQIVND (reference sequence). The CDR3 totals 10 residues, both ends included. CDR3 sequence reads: CASSIPTGLI.

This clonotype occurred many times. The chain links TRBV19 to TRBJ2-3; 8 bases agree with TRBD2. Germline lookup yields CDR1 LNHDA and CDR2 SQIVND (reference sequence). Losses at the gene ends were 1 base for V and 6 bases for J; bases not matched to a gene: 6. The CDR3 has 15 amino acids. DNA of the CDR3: TGTGCCAGTAGTATAGCGGCGGGGGGAGGGGATACGCAGTATTTT. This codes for CASSIAAGGGDTQYF.

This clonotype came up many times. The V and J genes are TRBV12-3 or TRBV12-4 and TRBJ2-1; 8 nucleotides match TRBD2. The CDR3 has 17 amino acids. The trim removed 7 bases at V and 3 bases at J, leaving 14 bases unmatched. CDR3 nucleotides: TGTGCCAGCACTCCAGAACTAGCGGATAATAACTACAATGAGCAGTTCTTC. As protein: CASTPELADNNYNEQFF.

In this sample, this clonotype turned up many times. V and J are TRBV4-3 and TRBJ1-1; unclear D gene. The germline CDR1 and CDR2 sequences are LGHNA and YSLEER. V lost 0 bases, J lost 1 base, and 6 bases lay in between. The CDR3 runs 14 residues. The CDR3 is CASSQDTENTEAFF. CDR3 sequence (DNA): TGCGCCAGCAGCCAAGATACCGAGAACACTGAAGCTTTCTTT.

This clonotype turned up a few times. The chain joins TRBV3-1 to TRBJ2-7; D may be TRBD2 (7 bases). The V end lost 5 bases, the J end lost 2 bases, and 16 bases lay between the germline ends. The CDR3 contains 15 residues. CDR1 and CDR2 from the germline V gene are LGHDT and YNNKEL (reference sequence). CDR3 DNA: TGTGCCAGCAGCGGCAAGGGGGGGCAGCCCTACGAGCAGTACTTC. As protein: CASSGKGGQPYEQYF.

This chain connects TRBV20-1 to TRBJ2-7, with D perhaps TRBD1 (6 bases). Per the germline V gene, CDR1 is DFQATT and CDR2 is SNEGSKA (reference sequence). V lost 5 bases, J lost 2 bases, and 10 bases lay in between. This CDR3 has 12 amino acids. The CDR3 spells CSASTGTYEQYF. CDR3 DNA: TGCAGTGCTTCGACAGGTACCTACGAGCAGTACTTC.

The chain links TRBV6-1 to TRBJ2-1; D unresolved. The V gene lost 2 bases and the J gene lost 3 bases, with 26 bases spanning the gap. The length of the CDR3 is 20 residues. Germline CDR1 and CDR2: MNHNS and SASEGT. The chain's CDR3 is CASSERGPDTDGGFYNEQFF. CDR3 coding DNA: TGTGCCAGCAGTGAAAGAGGCCCCGACACGGATGGCGGCTTCTACAATGAGCAGTTCTTC.

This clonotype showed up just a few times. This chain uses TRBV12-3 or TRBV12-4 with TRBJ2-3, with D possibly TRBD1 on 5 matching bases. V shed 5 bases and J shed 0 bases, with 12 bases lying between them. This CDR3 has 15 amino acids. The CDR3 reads CASSPHGASTDTQYF. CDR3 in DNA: TGTGCCAGCAGTCCACATGGGGCTAGCACAGATACGCAGTATTTT.

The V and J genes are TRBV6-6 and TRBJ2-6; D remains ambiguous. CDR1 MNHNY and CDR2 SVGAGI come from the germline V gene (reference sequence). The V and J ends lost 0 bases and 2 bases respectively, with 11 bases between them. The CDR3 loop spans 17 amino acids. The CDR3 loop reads CASSYSGVVAGANVLTF. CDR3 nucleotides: TGTGCCAGCAGTTACTCTGGGGTCGTGGCTGGGGCCAACGTCCTGACTTTC.

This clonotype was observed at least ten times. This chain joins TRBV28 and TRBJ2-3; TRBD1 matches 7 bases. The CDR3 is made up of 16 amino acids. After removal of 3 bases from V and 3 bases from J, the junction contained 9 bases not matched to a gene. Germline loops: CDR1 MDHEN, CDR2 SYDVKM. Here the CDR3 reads CASSFPQQGHTDTQYF. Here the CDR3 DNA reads TGTGCCAGCAGTTTCCCCCAACAGGGGCATACAGATACGCAGTATTTT.

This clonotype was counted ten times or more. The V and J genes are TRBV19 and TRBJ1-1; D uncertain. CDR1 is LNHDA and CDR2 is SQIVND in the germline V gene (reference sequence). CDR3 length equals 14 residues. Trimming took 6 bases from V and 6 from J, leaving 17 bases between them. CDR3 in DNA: TGTGCCAGTAGCCCCCGCAACCCAGTCCCTGAAGCTTTCTTT. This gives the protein CASSPRNPVPEAFF. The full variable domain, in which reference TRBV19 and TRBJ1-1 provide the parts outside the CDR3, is DGGITQSPKYLFRKEGQNVTLSCEQNLNHDAMYWYRQDPGQGLRLIYYSQIVNDFQKGDIAEGYSVSREKKESFPLTVTSAQKNPTAFYLCASSPRNPVPEAFFGQGTRLTVV.

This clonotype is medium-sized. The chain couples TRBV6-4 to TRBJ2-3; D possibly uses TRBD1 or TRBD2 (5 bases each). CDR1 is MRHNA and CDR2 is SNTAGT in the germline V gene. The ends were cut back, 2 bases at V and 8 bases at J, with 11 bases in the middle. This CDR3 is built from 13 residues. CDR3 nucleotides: TGTGCCAGCAGTGACGGGGACGAGGCTACGCAGTATTTT. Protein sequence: CASSDGDEATQYF.

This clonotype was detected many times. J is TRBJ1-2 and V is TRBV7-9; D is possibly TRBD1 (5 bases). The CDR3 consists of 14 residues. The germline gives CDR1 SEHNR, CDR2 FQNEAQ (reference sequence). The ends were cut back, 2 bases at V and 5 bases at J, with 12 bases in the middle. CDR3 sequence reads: CASSLSGTGYGYTF. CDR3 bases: TGTGCCAGCAGCTTATCAGGGACGGGGTATGGCTACACCTTC.

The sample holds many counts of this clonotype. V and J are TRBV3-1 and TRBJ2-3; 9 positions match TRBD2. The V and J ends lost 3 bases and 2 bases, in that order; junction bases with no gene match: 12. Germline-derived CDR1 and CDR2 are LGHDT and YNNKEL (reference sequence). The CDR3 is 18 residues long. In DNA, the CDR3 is TGTGCCAGCAGCCAGGGACTAGCAGGGTCGACCTCCACAGATACGCAGTATTTT. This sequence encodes CASSQGLAGSTSTDTQYF.

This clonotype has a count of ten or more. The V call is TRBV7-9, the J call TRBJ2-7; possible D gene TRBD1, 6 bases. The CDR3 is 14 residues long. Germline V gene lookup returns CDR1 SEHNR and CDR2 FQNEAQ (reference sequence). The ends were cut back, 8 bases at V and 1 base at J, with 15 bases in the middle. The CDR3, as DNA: TGTGCCAGCTTCAGGGGTCCCGATTCCTACGAGCAGTACTTC. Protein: CASFRGPDSYEQYF.

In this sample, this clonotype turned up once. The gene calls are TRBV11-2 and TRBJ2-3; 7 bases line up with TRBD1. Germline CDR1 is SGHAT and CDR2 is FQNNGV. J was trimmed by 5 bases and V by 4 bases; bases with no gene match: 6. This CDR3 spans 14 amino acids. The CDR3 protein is CASSYRQGEDTQYF. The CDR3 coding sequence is TGTGCCAGCAGCTACCGACAGGGCGAAGATACGCAGTATTTT.

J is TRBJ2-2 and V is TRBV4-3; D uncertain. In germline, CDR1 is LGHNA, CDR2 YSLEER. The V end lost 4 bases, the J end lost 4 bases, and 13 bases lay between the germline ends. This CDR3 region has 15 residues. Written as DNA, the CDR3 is TGCGCCAGCAGCCCCTCCCCTAGGATCACCGGGGAGCTGTTTTTT. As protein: CASSPSPRITGELFF.

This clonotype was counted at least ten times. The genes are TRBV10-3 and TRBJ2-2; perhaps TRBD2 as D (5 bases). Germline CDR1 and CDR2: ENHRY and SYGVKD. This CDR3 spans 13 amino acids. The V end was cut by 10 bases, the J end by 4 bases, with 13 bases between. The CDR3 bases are TGTGCCAGCCTGGAGGAGTTCACCGGGGAGCTGTTTTTT. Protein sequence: CASLEEFTGELFF.

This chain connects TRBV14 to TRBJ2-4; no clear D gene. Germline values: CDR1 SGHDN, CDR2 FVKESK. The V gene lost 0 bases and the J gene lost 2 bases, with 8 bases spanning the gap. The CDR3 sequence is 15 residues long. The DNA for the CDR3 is TGTGCCAGCAGCCAAGATGGAAAGACCAAAAACATTCAGTACTTC. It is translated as CASSQDGKTKNIQYF.

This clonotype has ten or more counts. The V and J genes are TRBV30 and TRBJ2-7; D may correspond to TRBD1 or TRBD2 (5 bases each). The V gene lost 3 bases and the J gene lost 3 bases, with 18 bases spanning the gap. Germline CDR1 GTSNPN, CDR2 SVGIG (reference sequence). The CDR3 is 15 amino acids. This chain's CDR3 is CAWSLDTGTRYEQYF. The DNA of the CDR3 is TGTGCCTGGAGCCTTGACACCGGGACCCGCTACGAGCAGTACTTC.

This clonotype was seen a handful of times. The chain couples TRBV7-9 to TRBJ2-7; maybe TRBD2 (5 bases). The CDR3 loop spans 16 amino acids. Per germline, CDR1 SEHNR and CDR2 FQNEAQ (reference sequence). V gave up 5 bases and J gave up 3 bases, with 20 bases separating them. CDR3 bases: TGTGCCAGCAGCGCGGGTAACAGACAATCTGACTACGAGCAGTACTTC. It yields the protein CASSAGNRQSDYEQYF. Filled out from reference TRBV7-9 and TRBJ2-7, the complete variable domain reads DTGVSQNPRHKITKRGQNVTFRCDPISEHNRLYWYRQTLGQGPEFLTYFQNEAQLEKSRLLSDRFSAERPKGSFSTLEIQRTEQGDSAMYLCASSAGNRQSDYEQYFGPGTRLTVT.

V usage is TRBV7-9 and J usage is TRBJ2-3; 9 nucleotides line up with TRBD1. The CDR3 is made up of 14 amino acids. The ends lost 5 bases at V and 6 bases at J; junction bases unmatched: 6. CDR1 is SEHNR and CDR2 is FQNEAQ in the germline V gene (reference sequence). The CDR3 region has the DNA TGTGCCAGCAGCGAGGGACAGGGTGCTGATACGCAGTATTTT. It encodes CASSEGQGADTQYF.